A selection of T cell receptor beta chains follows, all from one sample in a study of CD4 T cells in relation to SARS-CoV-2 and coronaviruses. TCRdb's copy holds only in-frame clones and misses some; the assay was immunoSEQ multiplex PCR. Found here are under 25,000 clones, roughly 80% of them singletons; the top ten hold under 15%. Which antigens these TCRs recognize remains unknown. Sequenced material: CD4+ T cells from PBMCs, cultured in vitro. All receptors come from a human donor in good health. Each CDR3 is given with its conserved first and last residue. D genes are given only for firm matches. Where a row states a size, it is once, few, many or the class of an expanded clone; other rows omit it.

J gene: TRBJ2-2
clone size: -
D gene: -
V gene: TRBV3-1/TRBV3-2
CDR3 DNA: TGTGCCAGCAGCCCAACTCACCGCACTGGTCCGTATGTGGGGGAGCTGTTTTTT
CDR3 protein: CASSPTHRTGPYVGELFF

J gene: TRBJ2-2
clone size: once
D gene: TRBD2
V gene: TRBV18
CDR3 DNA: TGTGCCAGCTCACCACTCCAGGCTAGCGGGAGCGGGCTCGACACCGGGGAGCTGTTTTTT
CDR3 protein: CASSPLQASGSGLDTGELFF

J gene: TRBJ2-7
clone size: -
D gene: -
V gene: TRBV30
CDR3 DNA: TGTGCCTGGACCCAGGAACCGAAAATTTACGAGCAGTACTTC
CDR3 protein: CAWTQEPKIYEQYF

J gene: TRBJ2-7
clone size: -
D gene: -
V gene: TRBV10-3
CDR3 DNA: TGTGCCATCAGAACTAATAGGGAGCAGTACTTC
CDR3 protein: CAIRTNREQYF

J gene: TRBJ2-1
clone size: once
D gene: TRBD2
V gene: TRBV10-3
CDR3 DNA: TGTGCCACGAGCGGGAGTGGGTACAATGAGCAGTTCTTC
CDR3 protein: CATSGSGYNEQFF

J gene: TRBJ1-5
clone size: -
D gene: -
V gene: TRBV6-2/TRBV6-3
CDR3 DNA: TGTGCCAGCAGTCAATACGCCGGGCCTCCGGAGCCGCCCCAGCATTTT
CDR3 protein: CASSQYAGPPEPPQHF

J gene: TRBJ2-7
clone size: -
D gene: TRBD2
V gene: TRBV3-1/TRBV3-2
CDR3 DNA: TGTGCCAGCAGCCAAGATCTGGCGGGAGGGCACAACGAGCAGTACTTC
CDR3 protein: CASSQDLAGGHNEQYF

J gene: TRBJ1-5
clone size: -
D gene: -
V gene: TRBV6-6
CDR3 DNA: TGTGCCAGCAGGAACAGGGATTTCGTTCAGCCCCAGCATTTT
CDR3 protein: CASRNRDFVQPQHF

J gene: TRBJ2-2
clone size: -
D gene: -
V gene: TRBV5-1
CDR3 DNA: TGCGCCAGCAGCTTGGTAAACAGGAACACCGGGGAGCTGTTTTTT
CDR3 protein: CASSLVNRNTGELFF

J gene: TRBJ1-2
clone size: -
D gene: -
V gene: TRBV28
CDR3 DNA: TGTGCCAGCAGTGGGACGTTAGGGGGCTACACCTTC
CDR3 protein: CASSGTLGGYTF

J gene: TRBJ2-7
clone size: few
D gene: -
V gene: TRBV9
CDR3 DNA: TGTGCCAGCAGCGCAGGGTTCCCCTACGAGCAGTACTTC
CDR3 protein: CASSAGFPYEQYF

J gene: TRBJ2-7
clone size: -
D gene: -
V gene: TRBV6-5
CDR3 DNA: TGTGCCAGCGGACGAGACAGCTACGAGCAGTACTTC
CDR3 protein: CASGRDSYEQYF

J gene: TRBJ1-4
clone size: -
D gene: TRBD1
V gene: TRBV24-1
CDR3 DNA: TGTGCCACCAGTGACCCGGGACAGGGAATTGAAAAACTGTTTTTT
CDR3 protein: CATSDPGQGIEKLFF

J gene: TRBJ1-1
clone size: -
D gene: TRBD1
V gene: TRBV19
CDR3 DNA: TGTGCCAGTAGTATCGGACAGGGTGGTTTCATGAACACTGAAGCTTTCTTT
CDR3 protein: CASSIGQGGFMNTEAFF

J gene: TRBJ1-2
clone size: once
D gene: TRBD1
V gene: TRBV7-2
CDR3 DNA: TGTGCCAGCAGCTTAGCACAGGGGGCGAGTAACTATGGCTACACCTTC
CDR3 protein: CASSLAQGASNYGYTF

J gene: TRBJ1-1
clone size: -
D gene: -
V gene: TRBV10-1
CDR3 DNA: TGCGCCAGCAGTGCCGGGACGGCGAACACTGAAGCTTTCTTT
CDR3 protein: CASSAGTANTEAFF

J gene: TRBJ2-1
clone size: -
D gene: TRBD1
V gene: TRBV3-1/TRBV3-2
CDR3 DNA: TGTGCCAGCAGCCGGGGACAGGGTGGGTCCCATGAGCAGTTCTTC
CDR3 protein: CASSRGQGGSHEQFF

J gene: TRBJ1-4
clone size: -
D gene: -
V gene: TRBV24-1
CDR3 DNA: TGTGCCACCAGTGACCCCCCTAAGCCCCCCCAGGGTGGTGAAAAACTGTTTTTT
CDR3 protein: CATSDPPKPPQGGEKLFF

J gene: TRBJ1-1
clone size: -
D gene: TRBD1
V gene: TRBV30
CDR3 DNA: TGTGCCTGGAGCCCAAATTCTCAGGGGGCGGACACTGAAGCTTTCTTT
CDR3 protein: CAWSPNSQGADTEAFF

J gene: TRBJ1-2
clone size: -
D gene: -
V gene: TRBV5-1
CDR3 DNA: TGCGCCAGCAGCTTGGACGCAGAGAACTATGGCTACACCTTC
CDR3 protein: CASSLDAENYGYTF

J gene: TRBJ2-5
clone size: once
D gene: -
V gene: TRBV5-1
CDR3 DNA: TGCGCCAGCAGCCCGCAGGGTAGTGAGACCCAGTACTTC
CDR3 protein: CASSPQGSETQYF

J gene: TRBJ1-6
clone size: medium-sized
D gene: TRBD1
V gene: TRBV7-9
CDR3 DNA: TGTGCCAGCAGCTTTGGACAGGGGGCTAATTCACCCCTCCACTTT
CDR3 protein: CASSFGQGANSPLHF

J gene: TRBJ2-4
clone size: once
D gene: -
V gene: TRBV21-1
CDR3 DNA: TGTGCCAGCAGCAAATTTTTCGCACGCACTGGGGAAAACATTCAGTACTTC
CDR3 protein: CASSKFFARTGENIQYF

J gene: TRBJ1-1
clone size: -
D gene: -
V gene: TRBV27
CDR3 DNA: TGTGCCAGCAGTTTAGGAAGGAGGAACACTGAAGCTTTCTTT
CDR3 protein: CASSLGRRNTEAFF

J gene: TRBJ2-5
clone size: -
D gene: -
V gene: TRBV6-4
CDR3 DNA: TGTGCCAGCAGTGTTCAGCCTCGCGAGACCCAGTACTTC
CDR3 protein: CASSVQPRETQYF

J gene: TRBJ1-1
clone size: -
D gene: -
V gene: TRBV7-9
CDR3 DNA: TGTGCCAGCAGCTTTCCCGGTGAAGCTTTCTTT
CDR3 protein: CASSFPGEAFF

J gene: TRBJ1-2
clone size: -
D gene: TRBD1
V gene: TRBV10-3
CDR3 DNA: TGTGCCATCAGTCGGACAGGGGGGGACTATGGCTACACCTTC
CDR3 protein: CAISRTGGDYGYTF

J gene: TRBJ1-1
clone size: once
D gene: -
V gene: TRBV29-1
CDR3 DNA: TGCAGCTCCGGACGGAACACTGAAGCTTTCTTT
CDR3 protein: CSSGRNTEAFF

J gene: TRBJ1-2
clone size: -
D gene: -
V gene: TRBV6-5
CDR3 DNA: TGTGCCAGCAGGCAGGGTATTGACTATGGCTACACCTTC
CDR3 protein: CASRQGIDYGYTF

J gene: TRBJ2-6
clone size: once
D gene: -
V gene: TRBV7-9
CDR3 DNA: TGTGCCAGCAGCACCCCGGGGGCTGGGGCCAACGTCCTGACTTTC
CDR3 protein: CASSTPGAGANVLTF

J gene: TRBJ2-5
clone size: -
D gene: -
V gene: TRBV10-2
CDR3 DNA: TGCGCCAGCAGTGAGGGGACACCGCCGGTGTCCCAGTACTTC
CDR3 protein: CASSEGTPPVSQYF

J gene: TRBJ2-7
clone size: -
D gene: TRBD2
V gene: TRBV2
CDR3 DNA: TGTGCCAGCAGCCTTTTTATGTTTGGGACTACCTACTACGAGCAGTACTTC
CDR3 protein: CASSLFMFGTTYYEQYF

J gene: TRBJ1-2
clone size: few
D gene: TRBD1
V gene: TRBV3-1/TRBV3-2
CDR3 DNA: TGTGCCAGCAGCCCGGTTGGGACAGGGGGATATGAATATGGCTACACCTTC
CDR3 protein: CASSPVGTGGYEYGYTF

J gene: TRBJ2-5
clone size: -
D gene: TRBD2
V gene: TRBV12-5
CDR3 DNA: TGTGCTAGTGGTTTGTCCGGGGGGGGGACCCAGTACTTC
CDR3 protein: CASGLSGGGTQYF

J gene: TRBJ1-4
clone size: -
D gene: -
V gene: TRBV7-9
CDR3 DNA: TGTGCCAGCAGCTTAGCCCTGGGTAGGGCTAATGAAAAACTGTTTTTT
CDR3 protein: CASSLALGRANEKLFF

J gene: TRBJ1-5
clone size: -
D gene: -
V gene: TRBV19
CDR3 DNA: TGTGCCAGCGGGACTTGGGGCAATCAGCCCCAGCATTTT
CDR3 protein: CASGTWGNQPQHF

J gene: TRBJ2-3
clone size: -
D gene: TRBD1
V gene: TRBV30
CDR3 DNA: TGTGCCTGGAGGCCGTTGGGACAGGGGTTTCGCACAGATACGCAGTATTTT
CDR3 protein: CAWRPLGQGFRTDTQYF

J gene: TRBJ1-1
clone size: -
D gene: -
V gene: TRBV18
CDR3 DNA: TGTGCCAGCTCACCTCAGGGAATCATGAACACTGAAGCTTTCTTT
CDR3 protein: CASSPQGIMNTEAFF

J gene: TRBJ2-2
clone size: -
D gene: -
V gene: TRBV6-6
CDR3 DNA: TGTGCCAGCAGTTACTCGAGGGGATCCGGGGAGCTGTTTTTT
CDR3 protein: CASSYSRGSGELFF

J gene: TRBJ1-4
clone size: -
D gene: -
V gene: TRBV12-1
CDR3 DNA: TGTGCCAGCCCTACCTCCGGGGCGGCAGGTAATGAAAAACTGTTTTTT
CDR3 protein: CASPTSGAAGNEKLFF

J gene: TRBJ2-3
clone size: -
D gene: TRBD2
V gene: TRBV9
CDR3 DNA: TGTGCCAGCAGCGTAGCCCTAGCGGGAGTATCAGATACGCAGTATTTT
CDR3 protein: CASSVALAGVSDTQYF

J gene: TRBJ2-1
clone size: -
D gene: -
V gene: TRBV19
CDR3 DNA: TGTGCCAGTAGTACCACAATGAGCGGCTTTCTCCCCGATGAGCAGTTCTTC
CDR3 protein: CASSTTMSGFLPDEQFF

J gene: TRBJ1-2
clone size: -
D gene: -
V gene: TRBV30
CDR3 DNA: TGTGCCTGGAGTAGGGGGATAGACTATGGCTACACCTTC
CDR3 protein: CAWSRGIDYGYTF

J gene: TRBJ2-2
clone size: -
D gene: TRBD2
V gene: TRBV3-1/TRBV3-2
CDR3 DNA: TGTGCCAGCAGCCCAAGCGGGACTATGCGATCCCGGGAGCTGTTTTTT
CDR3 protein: CASSPSGTMRSRELFF

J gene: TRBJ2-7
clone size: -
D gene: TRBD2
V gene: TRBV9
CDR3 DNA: TGTGCCAGCAGCGTCAATAGCGGGAGTGGAAGTAGGTCCTACGAGCAGTACTTC
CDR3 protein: CASSVNSGSGSRSYEQYF

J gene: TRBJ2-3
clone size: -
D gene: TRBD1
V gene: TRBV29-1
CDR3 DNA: TGCAGCGTGGCACGGACAGGGGGCGCGGCAGATACGCAGTATTTT
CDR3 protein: CSVARTGGAADTQYF

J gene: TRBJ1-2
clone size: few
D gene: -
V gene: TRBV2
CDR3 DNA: TGTGCCAGCAGTGCGGGACACACCTATGGCTACACCTTC
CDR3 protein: CASSAGHTYGYTF

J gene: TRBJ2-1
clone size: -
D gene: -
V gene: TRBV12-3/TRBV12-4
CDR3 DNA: TGTGCCAGCAGACCAGGGACCGTGAATGAGCAGTTCTTC
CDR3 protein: CASRPGTVNEQFF

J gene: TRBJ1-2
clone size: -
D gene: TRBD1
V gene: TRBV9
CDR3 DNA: TGTGCCAGCAGCGTAGGATGGGACAGGGGGGGCTACACCTTC
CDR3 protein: CASSVGWDRGGYTF

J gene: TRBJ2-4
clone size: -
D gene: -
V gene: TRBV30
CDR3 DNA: TGTGCCTGGAGTCTTGGACAGGCCAAAAACATTCAGTACTTC
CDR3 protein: CAWSLGQAKNIQYF

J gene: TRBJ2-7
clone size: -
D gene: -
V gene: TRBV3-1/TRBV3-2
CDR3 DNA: TGTGCCAGCAGCCAAGACTGGGCGGGAATCTCCTACGAGCAGTACTTC
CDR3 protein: CASSQDWAGISYEQYF

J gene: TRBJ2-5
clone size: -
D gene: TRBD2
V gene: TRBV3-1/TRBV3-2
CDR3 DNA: TGTGCCAGCAGCCCCGGACTAGCGGGAGCGGGAGAGACCCAGTACTTC
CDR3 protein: CASSPGLAGAGETQYF

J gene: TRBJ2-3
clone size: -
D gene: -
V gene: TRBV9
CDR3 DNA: TGTGCCAGCAGCGTCGGAGGGCCTAATACGCAGTATTTT
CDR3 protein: CASSVGGPNTQYF

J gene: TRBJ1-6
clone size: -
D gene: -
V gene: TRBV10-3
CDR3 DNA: TGTGCCATCACCCCGGGGGGACTTAGGGCACCCCTCCACTTT
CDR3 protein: CAITPGGLRAPLHF

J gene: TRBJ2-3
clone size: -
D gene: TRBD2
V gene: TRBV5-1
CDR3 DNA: TGCGCCAGCAGCTGGAGGACTAGCGGGGGAGATACGCAGTATTTT
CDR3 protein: CASSWRTSGGDTQYF

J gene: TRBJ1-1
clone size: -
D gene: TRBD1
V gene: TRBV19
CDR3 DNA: TGTGCCAGTAATACCAGGGACAGGAACACTGAAGCTTTCTTT
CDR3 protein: CASNTRDRNTEAFF

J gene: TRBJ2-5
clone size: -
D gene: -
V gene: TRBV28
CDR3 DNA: TGTGCCAGCAGTTTATGGAGAGGCGGCGCGACCCAGTACTTC
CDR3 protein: CASSLWRGGATQYF

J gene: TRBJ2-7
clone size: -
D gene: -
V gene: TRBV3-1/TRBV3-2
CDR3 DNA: TGTGCCAGCAGCCAAGGGGGCACCCCGGTGTACTTC
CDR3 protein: CASSQGGTPVYF